Each of the 11 T cell receptor beta chains below was sequenced from the same sample in a study of OX40 agonist ivuxolimab in advanced cancers. Profiled with immunoSEQ multiplex PCR; TCRdb holds only in-frame clones, not every one. This sample has around 70,000 clones; about 85% occur once, and the top ten carry 5.5% to 7%. Sample: CD4+ or CD8+ T cells sorted from blood, taken in a trial of the OX40 agonist ivuxolimab. These receptors all come from an adult with an advanced solid tumor such as melanoma, head and neck, liver or kidney cancer.

The chain uses TRBV6-5 and TRBJ1-6; tentatively, D is TRBD1 (5 bases). Between the trimmed V and J ends, which lost 3 bases and 10 bases, there was a span of 10 bases. Germline V CDR1 and CDR2: MNHEY, SVGAGI. The CDR3 length is 13 residues. CDR3 sequence reads: CASSYGGGSPLHF. DNA of the CDR3: TGTGCCAGCAGTTATGGGGGTGGATCACCCCTCCACTTT.

The V gene is TRBV7-2, the J gene TRBJ2-2; tentatively, D is TRBD1 (5 bases). The germline CDR1 and CDR2 sequences are SGHTA and FQGNSA. The CDR3 has 16 residues. Trimming left V 2 bases short and J 1 base short, with 11 bases between. The CDR3 DNA reads TGTGCCAGCAGCTTATCGGTGCAGGGGAACACCGGGGAGCTGTTTTTT. This encodes CASSLSVQGNTGELFF.

CDR3 region: CATSRGGEQFF. DNA for the CDR3: TGTGCCACCAGCAGAGGCGGAGAGCAGTTCTTC. The chain employs TRBV15 and TRBJ2-1, with D uncertain. V lost 1 base, J lost 10 bases, and 5 bases lay in between. Germline V gene data show CDR1 as LNHNV and CDR2 as YYDKDF (reference sequence). The CDR3 is 11 amino acids.

The genes are TRBV7-2 and TRBJ2-3; no clear D gene. Germline lookup yields CDR1 SGHTA and CDR2 FQGNSA. The CDR3 runs to 15 residues. V was pared by 4 bases and J by 0 bases, with 11 bases between. The CDR3 loop is CASSYRATSTDTQYF. CDR3 sequence (DNA): TGTGCCAGCAGCTACAGAGCTACTAGCACAGATACGCAGTATTTT. The variable domain in full, completed from reference TRBV7-2 and TRBJ2-3, reads GAGVSQSPSNKVTEKGKDVELRCDPISGHTALYWYRQSLGQGLEFLIYFQGNSAPDKSGLPSDRFSAERTGGSVSTLTIQRTQQEDSAVYLCASSYRATSTDTQYFGPGTRLTVL.

In this sample, this clone turned up many times. The chain joins TRBV28 to TRBJ1-5; no clear D. This CDR3 region has 10 residues. Between the trimmed V and J ends, which lost 3 bases and 6 bases, there was a span of 0 bases. CDR1 is MDHEN, CDR2 SYDVKM, per germline. The CDR3 loop reads CASSFQPQHF. CDR3 nucleotides: TGTGCCAGCAGTTTTCAGCCCCAGCATTTT.

The chain couples TRBV9 to TRBJ2-1; 9 nucleotides agree with TRBD2. The CDR3 totals 16 residues. Trimming took 3 bases from V and 5 from J; bases not matched to a gene: 9. Per germline, CDR1 SGDLS and CDR2 YYNGEE. CDR3 nucleotides: TGTGCCAGCAGCGCACGCTTAGCGGGAGTAGACAATGAGCAGTTCTTC. It yields the protein CASSARLAGVDNEQFF.

The chain links TRBV7-2 to TRBJ2-2; weak D call: TRBD1 (6 bases). CDR1 is SGHTA and CDR2 is FQGNSA in the germline V gene. The CDR3 runs to 17 residues. Trimming stripped 0 bases from V and 4 bases from J, with 15 bases between. CDR3 loop: CASSLAGQETRTGELFF. CDR3 sequence (DNA): TGTGCCAGCAGCTTAGCGGGACAAGAGACCCGCACCGGGGAGCTGTTTTTT.

Here the CDR3 reads CASSLGTFYEQYF. The CDR3 DNA sequence: TGTGCCAGCAGCTTAGGAACGTTCTACGAGCAGTACTTC. The rearrangement uses TRBV7-2 and TRBJ2-7; D is undetermined. The CDR3 runs to 13 residues. V was shortened by 1 base and J by 3 bases, with 7 bases between the two germline ends. Germline values: CDR1 SGHTA, CDR2 FQGNSA.

This clone has only a few counts. The chain links TRBV4-3 to TRBJ2-2, with D perhaps matching TRBD2 (5 bases). V lost 0 bases, J lost 0 bases, and 11 bases lay in between. The CDR3 runs 17 residues. Germline lookup yields CDR1 LGHNA and CDR2 YSLEER. This CDR3 reads CASSQDTGISNTGELFF. CDR3 DNA: TGCGCCAGCAGCCAAGATACCGGGATATCGAACACCGGGGAGCTGTTTTTT.

This chain connects TRBV6-5 to TRBJ2-5; D may be TRBD1 (5 bases). The V end was cut by 2 bases, the J end by 2 bases, with 12 bases between. The CDR3 extends over 15 amino acids. CDR1 and CDR2 (germline): MNHEY, SVGAGI. The CDR3 region is CASSYTGELQETQYF. CDR3 coding DNA: TGTGCCAGCAGTTACACAGGAGAGTTACAAGAGACCCAGTACTTC.

CDR3 in amino acids: CASMGSGNTEAFF. CDR3 DNA: TGTGCCAGCATGGGATCAGGGAACACTGAAGCTTTCTTT. V gene TRBV7-9 combines with J gene TRBJ1-1, with unresolved D. The CDR3 spans 13 residues. Germline CDR1 reads SEHNR; CDR2 reads FQNEAQ (reference sequence). Trimming took 7 bases from V and 1 from J, leaving 10 bases between them.